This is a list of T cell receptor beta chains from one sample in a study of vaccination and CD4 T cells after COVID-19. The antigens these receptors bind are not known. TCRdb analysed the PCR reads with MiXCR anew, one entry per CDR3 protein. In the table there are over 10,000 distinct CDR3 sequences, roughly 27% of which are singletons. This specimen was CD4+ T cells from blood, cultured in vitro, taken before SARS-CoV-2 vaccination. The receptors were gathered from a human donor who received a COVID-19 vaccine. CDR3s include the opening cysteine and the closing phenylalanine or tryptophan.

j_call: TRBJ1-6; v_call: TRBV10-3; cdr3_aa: CAISTGTVNSPLHF
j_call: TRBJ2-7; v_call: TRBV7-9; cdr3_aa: CASSHQNRDYEQYF
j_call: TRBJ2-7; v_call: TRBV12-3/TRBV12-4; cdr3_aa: CASTGIRGLNEQYF
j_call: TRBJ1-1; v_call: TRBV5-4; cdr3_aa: CASSLDGGGLMNTEAFF
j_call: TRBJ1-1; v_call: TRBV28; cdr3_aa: CASSLRTRGATEAFF
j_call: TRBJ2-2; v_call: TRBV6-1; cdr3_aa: CASSDRESTGELFF
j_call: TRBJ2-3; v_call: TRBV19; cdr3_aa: CASSIDRKSTDTQYF
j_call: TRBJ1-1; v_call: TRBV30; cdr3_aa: CAWSGTGGTTEAFF
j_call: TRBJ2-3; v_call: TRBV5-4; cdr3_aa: CAGSPALTSGATDTQYF
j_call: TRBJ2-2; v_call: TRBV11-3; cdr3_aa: CASSLTSGFPGELFF
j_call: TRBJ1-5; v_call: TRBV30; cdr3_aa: CAWSQNRGVNQPQHF
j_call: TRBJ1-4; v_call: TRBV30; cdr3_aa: CAWGRQGEGKLFF
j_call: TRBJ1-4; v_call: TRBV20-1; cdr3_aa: CSARHNRASNEKLFF
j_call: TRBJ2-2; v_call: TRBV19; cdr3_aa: CASTLLQGNTGELFF
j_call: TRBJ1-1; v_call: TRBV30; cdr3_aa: CAWSVRGRRAFF
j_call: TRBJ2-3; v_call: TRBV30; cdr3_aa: CAWSEGTSGGRTDTQYF
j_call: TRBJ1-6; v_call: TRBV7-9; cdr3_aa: CASSLGSGLQGTDSPLHF
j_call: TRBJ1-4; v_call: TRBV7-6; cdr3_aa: CASSPDGNEKLFF
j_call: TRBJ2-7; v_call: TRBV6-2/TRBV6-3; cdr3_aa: CASSYSHRVGEQYF